The present entry profiles one TCR beta chain with its context. This entry belongs to a study of OX40 agonist ivuxolimab in advanced cancers. The method was immunoSEQ multiplex PCR; TCRdb's version includes in-frame clones alone and lacks a portion of them. The sample consists of around 72,000 clones, 80% to 90% of them appearing once. The receptor's source is an adult with an advanced solid tumor such as melanoma, head and neck, liver or kidney cancer. The source material was CD4+ or CD8+ T cells sorted from blood, sampled in a trial of the OX40 agonist ivuxolimab.

The CDR3 loop is CASSLGTQGYTF. The CDR3 DNA sequence: TGTGCCAGCAGCTTGGGGACGCAGGGCTACACCTTC. The chain joins TRBV5-4 to TRBJ1-2; D ambiguous. The V and J ends lost 0 bases and 8 bases respectively, with 8 bases between them. There are 12 residues in the CDR3. Looked up from germline, CDR1 is SGHNT and CDR2 is YYREEE (reference sequence). Drawing the rest from reference TRBV5-4 and TRBJ1-2, the complete variable domain is ETGVTQSPTHLIKTRGQQVTLRCSSQSGHNTVSWYQQALGQGPQFIFQYYREEENGRGNFPPRFSGLQFPNYSSELNVNALELDDSALYLCASSLGTQGYTFGSGTRLTVV.